This T cell receptor beta chain was documented in a study of blood T cell repertoires in COVID-19. At the level of the study: From the United States, Italy and Spain came samples of acute and convalescent COVID-19.

Per the authors' pipeline: Scientists estimated how many nucleated cells there were by amplifying reference gene primers. Here immunoSEQ multiplex PCR was the method, and the copy in TCRdb shows in-frame clones only, minus some. V and J calls and clone size come straight from that table; D and trimming were deduced from the DNA. The table lists some 190,000 clones, 85% to 90% of them singletons. Between the trimmed V and J ends, which lost 3 bases and 2 bases, there was a span of 7 bases. Looked up from germline, CDR1 is MDHEN and CDR2 is SYDVKM. The CDR3 loop spans 13 amino acids. The sample taken for sequencing was peripheral blood. V and J are TRBV28 and TRBJ2-5, with D unclear. The TCR was taken from a man between 18 and 29 years old with active or convalescent COVID-19. This chain's CDR3 is CASSLSPQETQYF. The DNA of the CDR3 is TGTGCCAGCAGTTTGAGCCCACAAGAGACCCAGTACTTC.